These 9 T cell receptor beta chains share one sample of origin, sequenced in a study of T cell changes during pregnancy in multiple sclerosis. Method: immunoSEQ multiplex PCR; TCRdb's copy keeps in-frame clones and lacks some. Here the sample spans about 68,000 clones, around 92% being singletons. The sequenced sample was peripheral blood, obtained in the first trimester of pregnancy. The receptor source for this set is a female donor with multiple sclerosis, enrolled in a pregnancy study.

CDR3 bases: TGCGCCAGCAGGGCGGAGGGCGAGCAGTACTTC. This encodes CASRAEGEQYF. This chain connects TRBV5-1 to TRBJ2-7; a possible D gene is TRBD2 (6 bases). This CDR3 comprises 11 residues. Germline lookup yields CDR1 SGHRS and CDR2 YFSETQ. V gave up 5 bases and J gave up 6 bases, with 9 bases separating them.

The genes are TRBV30 and TRBJ2-5, with TRBD1 matching over 7 bases. The germline V gene has CDR1 GTSNPN and CDR2 SVGIG (reference sequence). V was pared by 2 bases and J by 2 bases, with 8 bases of the junction left unmatched. This CDR3 has 15 residues. CDR3 in amino acids: CAWSTGVGFQETQYF. DNA of the CDR3: TGTGCCTGGAGTACAGGGGTGGGGTTTCAAGAGACCCAGTACTTC. The complete variable domain, with remaining parts taken from reference TRBV30 and TRBJ2-5, reads SQTIHQWPATLVQPVGSPLSLECTVEGTSNPNLYWYRQAAGRGLQLLFYSVGIGQISSEVPQNLSASRPQDRQFILSSKKLLLSDSGFYLCAWSTGVGFQETQYFGPGTRLLVL.

On this clone: The junction departs from the called germline gene at one end, perhaps through a read error. The chain couples TRBV10-3 to TRBJ2-1; D is perhaps TRBD1 (5 bases). The CDR3 consists of 11 residues. Germline-derived CDR1 and CDR2 are ENHRY and SYGVKD. CDR3 nucleotides: TGTGCCATCAGTGATCCGACAGCTGCCGTCTTC. It yields the protein CAISDPTAAVF.

The rearrangement joins TRBV5-8 to TRBJ1-5, with 7 positions matching TRBD1. Germline assignment: CDR1 SGHTS and CDR2 YDEGEE. The trim removed 1 base at V and 3 bases at J, leaving 4 bases unmatched. The CDR3 is made up of 15 amino acids. This CDR3 is CASSLHRGYNQPQHF. CDR3 bases: TGTGCCAGCAGCTTGCACAGGGGATACAATCAGCCCCAGCATTTT.

The gene calls are TRBV5-1 and TRBJ1-1, with D unclear. CDR3 length equals 15 residues. V was shortened by 3 bases and J by 0 bases, with 12 bases between the two germline ends. Germline V CDR1 and CDR2: SGHRS, YFSETQ. The CDR3 sequence: CASSSARSVNTEAFF. The CDR3 DNA reads TGCGCCAGCAGCTCCGCGCGGTCCGTGAACACTGAAGCTTTCTTT. The variable domain in full, with the rest retrieved from reference TRBV5-1 and TRBJ1-1, is KAGVTQTPRYLIKTRGQQVTLSCSPISGHRSVSWYQQTPGQGLQFLFEYFSETQRNKGNFPGRFSGRQFSNSRSEMNVSTLELGDSALYLCASSSARSVNTEAFFGQGTRLTVV.

This chain joins TRBV2 and TRBJ1-4, with 7 bases that match TRBD1. Looked up from germline, CDR1 is SNHLY and CDR2 is FYNNEI. V shed 6 bases and J 3 bases; nucleotides not matched to a gene: 4. CDR3 length: 14 residues. The CDR3 reads CASSFRGANEKLFF. Here the CDR3 DNA reads TGTGCCAGCAGCTTCAGGGGGGCTAATGAAAAACTGTTTTTT.

The chain recombines TRBV6-1 with TRBJ1-1; a possible D gene is TRBD1 (5 bases). Trimming took 8 bases from V and 4 from J, leaving 14 bases between them. The length of the CDR3 is 13 residues. Germline assignment: CDR1 MNHNS and CDR2 SASEGT. The CDR3 sequence is CASAGVRGTEAFF. The CDR3 nucleotides read TGTGCCAGCGCGGGAGTGAGGGGCACTGAAGCTTTCTTT.

V usage is TRBV28 and J usage is TRBJ2-3; 8 nucleotides match TRBD1. Germline lookup yields CDR1 MDHEN and CDR2 SYDVKM. The CDR3 is 14 amino acids. Germline trimming cut 8 bases from V and 2 bases from J; bases unmatched to any gene: 6. The CDR3 sequence: CASRTGQDTDTQYF. CDR3 in DNA: TGTGCCAGCCGGACGGGACAGGACACAGATACGCAGTATTTT.

For the CDR3, the DNA is TGTGCCAGCAGCCACGGGACTCCGACTGAGAGCAATCAGCCCCAGCATTTT. The encoded protein is CASSHGTPTESNQPQHF. J is TRBJ1-5 and V is TRBV7-9; D possibly corresponds to TRBD1 (5 bases). Trimming left V 5 bases short and J 1 base short, with 18 bases between. The germline V gene encodes CDR1 SEHNR and CDR2 FQNEAQ (reference sequence). This CDR3 comprises 17 residues.